The 18 T cell receptor beta chains below come from one sample, sequenced in a study of sequential checkpoint blockade in melanoma. Indicated treatment: randomized to nivolumab then ipilimumab (arm A) or the reverse (arm B). Method: immunoSEQ multiplex PCR; TCRdb's copy keeps in-frame clones and lacks some. The sample carries roughly 1,800 clones, around 20% recorded once. The sample was tumor tissue (inferred from file names), taken from a patient given nivolumab and ipilimumab in sequence. The receptors were sampled from a human donor with melanoma.

This clone has more than one count but fewer than ten. The CDR3 spells CASSSSGSGYTF. The CDR3 DNA sequence: TGTGCCAGCAGTTCTTCAGGTTCTGGCTACACCTTC. The chain links TRBV6-8 to TRBJ1-2; the D is unclear. Germline CDR1 and CDR2: MNHGY and SAAAGT. The CDR3 contains 12 residues. The V and J ends lost 4 bases and 7 bases respectively, with 10 bases between them.

This clone counts as medium-sized. Written as DNA, the CDR3 is TGTGCCAGCCCTCCAGCCCAGGGGGCGGACGGCTACACCTTC. This translates into CASPPAQGADGYTF. This chain uses TRBV11-3 with TRBJ1-2; 8 positions match TRBD1. The CDR3 length is 14 residues. Germline assignment: CDR1 SGHNT and CDR2 YENEEA. The ends lost 8 bases at V and 8 bases at J; junction bases unmatched: 13.

The chain joins TRBV25-1 to TRBJ2-3, with 8 bases identical to TRBD2. V shed 7 bases, J shed 2 bases, and the junction held 8 bases outside the gene matches. The length of the CDR3 is 15 residues. Germline CDR1 is MGHDK and CDR2 is SYGVNS. The DNA for the CDR3 is TGTGCCAGCAATAGGGGCGGGGGGACCACAGATACGCAGTATTTT. Translated: CASNRGGGTTDTQYF.

V usage is TRBV28 and J usage is TRBJ1-5, with a tentative D call TRBD1 (5 bases). This CDR3 has 15 amino acids. In germline, CDR1 is MDHEN, CDR2 SYDVKM. V gave up 6 bases and J gave up 4 bases, with 16 bases separating them. The CDR3: CASRYRDVANQPQHF. As DNA, the CDR3 is TGTGCCAGCAGATACCGGGACGTCGCTAATCAGCCCCAGCATTTT.

By its share, this clone is medium-sized. This chain links TRBV11-3 with TRBJ2-7; TRBD1 matches 8 bases. The J segment lost 5 bases and the V segment lost 5 bases, leaving 11 bases of the junction unmatched. Germline-derived CDR1 and CDR2 are SGHNT and YENEEA. The CDR3 has 15 amino acids. CDR3 amino acids: CASSPRDRLGDEQYF. CDR3 nucleotides: TGTGCCAGCAGCCCGAGGGACAGGCTGGGGGACGAGCAGTACTTC.

The chain couples TRBV29-1 to TRBJ2-2; TRBD2 matches at 7 bases. The CDR3 loop spans 14 amino acids. The J segment lost 2 bases and the V segment lost 0 bases, leaving 0 bases of the junction unmatched. In germline, CDR1 is SQVTM, CDR2 ANQGSEA. The DNA for the CDR3 is TGCAGCGTTGAAGAGGGACTAAACACCGGGGAGCTGTTTTTT. Its translation: CSVEEGLNTGELFF.

The CDR3 region has the DNA TGTGCCAGCAGTCCACCAGTAGGCGGGAGACGTAGGAATGAGCAGTTCTTC. Translated: CASSPPVGGRRRNEQFF. V is TRBV28 and J is TRBJ2-1; TRBD2 matches 7 bases. CDR1 and CDR2 (germline): MDHEN, SYDVKM. Germline trimming cut 5 bases from V and 7 bases from J; bases unmatched to any gene: 17. The CDR3 has 17 amino acids.

Only a few counts were recorded for this clone. The chain is built from TRBV6-8 and TRBJ2-2, with 7 bases that match TRBD1. Trimming removed 6 bases from V and 2 bases from J; junction bases left unmatched: 6. The CDR3 contains 15 residues. CDR1 MNHGY and CDR2 SAAAGT come from the germline V gene. CDR3 sequence reads: CASSRQGANTGELFF. The DNA for the CDR3 is TGTGCCAGCAGCCGACAGGGCGCCAACACCGGGGAGCTGTTTTTT.

This clone was counted a few times. This chain joins TRBV11-3 and TRBJ2-3, with D unresolved. Germline CDR1 and CDR2: SGHNT and YENEEA. The CDR3 runs 14 residues. V lost 5 bases and J 2 bases, leaving 11 bases between the germline ends. CDR3 sequence: CASSPLALTDTQYF. CDR3 nucleotides: TGTGCCAGCAGCCCCTTGGCGCTCACAGATACGCAGTATTTT. The complete variable domain, with remaining parts taken from reference TRBV11-3 and TRBJ2-3, reads EAGVVQSPRYKIIEKKQPVAFWCNPISGHNTLYWYLQNLGQGPELLIRYENEEAVDDSQLPKDRFSAERLKGVDSTLKIQPAELGDSAVYLCASSPLALTDTQYFGPGTRLTVL.

The chain has TRBV25-1 and TRBJ2-1; the match to TRBD2 covers 13 bases. V shed 6 bases and J 10 bases; nucleotides not matched to a gene: 6. The CDR3 spans 14 residues. Germline CDR1 is MGHDK and CDR2 is SYGVNS. The CDR3 sequence: CASSGTSGKGEQFF. The CDR3 bases are TGTGCCAGCAGCGGGACTAGCGGGAAGGGCGAGCAGTTCTTC. The whole variable domain, remainder taken from reference TRBV25-1 and TRBJ2-1, is EADIYQTPRYLVIGTGKKITLECSQTMGHDKMYWYQQDPGMELHLIHYSYGVNSTEKGDLSSESTVSRIRTEHFPLTLESARPSHTSQYLCASSGTSGKGEQFFGPGTRLTVL.

This clone is medium-sized (0.01 to 0.1%) within its sample. Written as DNA, the CDR3 is TGTGCCAGCAGCCCGGACAGTTTCTCTGGGGCCAACGTCCTGACTTTC. Amino acid sequence: CASSPDSFSGANVLTF. The chain couples TRBV11-3 to TRBJ2-6; maybe TRBD1 (6 bases). V was shortened by 5 bases and J by 0 bases, with 11 bases between the two germline ends. The CDR3 consists of 16 residues. Germline V gene lookup returns CDR1 SGHNT and CDR2 YENEEA.

A few counts support this clone. The CDR3 loop is CASSYSPPGAGELFF. As DNA, the CDR3 is TGTGCCAGCAGTTACTCGCCTCCAGGGGCCGGGGAGCTGTTTTTT. This chain connects TRBV6-8 to TRBJ2-2; tentative D call: TRBD1 (6 bases). Germline lookup yields CDR1 MNHGY and CDR2 SAAAGT. The CDR3 has 15 residues. V was clipped by 0 bases and J by 6 bases, with 11 bases between them.

This clone was counted many times. V and J are TRBV11-3 and TRBJ1-1; D gene ambiguous. Germline V gene data show CDR1 as SGHNT and CDR2 as YENEEA. Trimming left V 4 bases short and J 1 base short, with 13 bases between. This CDR3 is built from 15 residues. DNA of the CDR3: TGTGCCAGCAGCTGGCTGGGCGGGGAGAACACTGAAGCTTTCTTT. Residues: CASSWLGGENTEAFF.

This clone was seen repeatedly, ten times or more. The chain employs TRBV11-3 and TRBJ1-6, with 9 bases matching TRBD1. The CDR3 spans 18 residues. With 4 bases clipped from V and 0 bases from J, the junction kept 7 bases outside the gene matches. Germline lookup yields CDR1 SGHNT and CDR2 YENEEA. The CDR3 DNA reads as TGTGCCAGCAGCTCTGGACAGGGGCGGGGCTCCTATAATTCACCCCTCCACTTT. Protein sequence: CASSSGQGRGSYNSPLHF.

The chain has TRBV6-8 and TRBJ1-2; TRBD1 agrees at 11 bases. The germline gives CDR1 MNHGY, CDR2 SAAAGT. V trimming: 10 bases; J trimming: 6 bases; junction bases outside the gene matches: 10. This CDR3 is built from 14 residues. CDR3 amino acids: CATSGQGAMDGYTF. In nucleotides, the CDR3 is TGTGCCACCTCCGGACAGGGGGCTATGGATGGCTACACCTTC.

The sample holds a few counts of this clone. The chain employs TRBV28 and TRBJ2-6; perhaps TRBD1 as D (5 bases). CDR1 is MDHEN and CDR2 is SYDVKM in the germline V gene. Between the trimmed V and J ends, which lost 2 bases and 2 bases, there was a span of 13 bases. This CDR3 spans 17 amino acids. CDR3 protein: CASSLGQGRPGANVLTF. The CDR3 DNA is TGTGCCAGCAGTTTAGGGCAGGGCCGCCCTGGGGCCAACGTCCTGACTTTC.

This clone was found many times. This chain connects TRBV11-3 to TRBJ1-2; no firm D call. CDR1 is SGHNT and CDR2 is YENEEA in the germline V gene. Trimming removed 5 bases from V and 1 base from J, with 11 bases in between. The CDR3 length is 14 residues. CDR3 sequence (DNA): TGTGCCAGCAGCCCTGTCGGCCTTAACTATGGCTACACCTTC. Amino acid sequence: CASSPVGLNYGYTF.

This chain links TRBV6-8 with TRBJ2-7, with D possibly TRBD2 on 5 matching bases. The V and J ends lost 2 bases and 6 bases respectively, with 8 bases between them. Germline V lookup: CDR1 MNHGY, CDR2 SAAAGT. This CDR3 has 12 residues. Here the CDR3 reads CASSYTAGEQYF. In DNA, the CDR3 is TGTGCCAGCAGTTACACGGCGGGCGAGCAGTACTTC.